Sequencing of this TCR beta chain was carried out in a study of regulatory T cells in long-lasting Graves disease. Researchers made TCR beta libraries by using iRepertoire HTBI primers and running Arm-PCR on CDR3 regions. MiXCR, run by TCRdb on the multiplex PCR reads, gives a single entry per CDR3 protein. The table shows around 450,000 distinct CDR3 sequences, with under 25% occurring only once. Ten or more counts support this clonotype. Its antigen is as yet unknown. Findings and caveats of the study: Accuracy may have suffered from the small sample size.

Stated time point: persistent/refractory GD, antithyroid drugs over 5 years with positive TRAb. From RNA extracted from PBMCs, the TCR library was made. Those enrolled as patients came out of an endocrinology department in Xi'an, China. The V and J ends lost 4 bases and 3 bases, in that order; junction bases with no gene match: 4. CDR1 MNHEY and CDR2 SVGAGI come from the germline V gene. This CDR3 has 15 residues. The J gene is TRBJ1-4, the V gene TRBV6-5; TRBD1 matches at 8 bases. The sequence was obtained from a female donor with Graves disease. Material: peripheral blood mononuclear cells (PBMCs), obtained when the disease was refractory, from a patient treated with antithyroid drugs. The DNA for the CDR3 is TGTGCCAGCAGTTGGGGACAGGTCGCTAATGAAAAACTGTTTTTT. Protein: CASSWGQVANEKLFF.